Each of the 30 T cell receptor beta chains below was sequenced from the same sample in a study of blood T cells in healthy people across ages. Alongside a J-beta primer mix, a sample-barcoded 5' primer served in a second PCR lasting 7 to 11 cycles. TCRdb ran MiXCR on the 5' RACE reads and lists one entry per CDR3 protein. The repertoire consists of over 1.5 million distinct CDR3 sequences, with just under 50% occurring once and the leading ten covering approximately 2.1%. The specimen sequenced was blood. These receptors were obtained from a middle-aged woman in good health.

V is TRBV20-1 and J is TRBJ2-3, with 9 bases fitting TRBD2. V was pared by 2 bases and J by 0 bases, with 3 bases of the junction left unmatched. Germline CDR1 DFQATT, CDR2 SNEGSKA (reference sequence). The CDR3 runs to 15 residues. Here the CDR3 reads CSARTLAGSTDTQYF. CDR3 bases: TGCAGTGCTAGAACACTAGCGGGTAGCACAGATACGCAGTATTTT.

The chain joins TRBV9 to TRBJ2-3; D uncertain. Germline loops: CDR1 SGDLS, CDR2 YYNGEE. V lost 0 bases and J lost 0, with 11 bases in between. This CDR3 contains 16 residues. CDR3 sequence reads: CASSVGQLLSTDTQYF. In nucleotides, the CDR3 is TGTGCCAGCAGCGTAGGCCAGCTACTTAGCACAGATACGCAGTATTTT.

The chain carries TRBV2 and TRBJ2-5, with a weak D call TRBD2 (6 bases). The germline V gene encodes CDR1 SNHLY and CDR2 FYNNEI. Between the trimmed V and J ends, which lost 3 bases and 0 bases, there was a span of 14 bases. This CDR3 has 16 amino acids. For the CDR3, the DNA is TGTGCCAGCAGTGATAGGGGACTTACTAACCAAGAGACCCAGTACTTC. It encodes CASSDRGLTNQETQYF.

The chain uses TRBV10-3 and TRBJ2-2, with D maybe TRBD1 (6 bases). V lost 2 bases to trimming and J lost 8 bases, with 12 bases between them. This CDR3 region has 14 residues. From germline, CDR1 is ENHRY and CDR2 SYGVKD. The CDR3 loop is CAISEEGTTGELFF. CDR3 bases: TGTGCCATCAGTGAGGAGGGGACAACTGGGGAGCTGTTTTTT.

This chain uses TRBV7-2 with TRBJ2-5; maybe TRBD2 (6 bases). V lost 4 bases to trimming and J lost 5 bases, with 11 bases between them. Germline V gives CDR1 SGHTA, CDR2 FQGNSA. This CDR3 is built from 13 residues. For the CDR3, the DNA is TGTGCCAGCAGCTACAATGCGGGGGAGACCCAGTACTTC. Protein sequence: CASSYNAGETQYF.

This rearrangement joins TRBV18 to TRBJ2-5; 7 nucleotides match TRBD2. V was pared by 0 bases and J by 1 base, with 2 bases of the junction left unmatched. The CDR3 is made up of 15 amino acids. CDR1 is KGHSH and CDR2 is LQKENI in the germline V gene. The CDR3 DNA is TGTGCCAGCTCACCACCGGGACTATCCCAAGAGACCCAGTACTTC. As protein: CASSPPGLSQETQYF. Variable domain in full (rest from reference TRBV18 and TRBJ2-5): NAGVMQNPRHLVRRRGQEARLRCSPMKGHSHVYWYRQLPEEGLKFMVYLQKENIIDESGMPKERFSAEFPKEGPSILRIQQVVRGDSAAYFCASSPPGLSQETQYFGPGTRLLVL.

J is TRBJ2-1 and V is TRBV7-2; 8 bases are shared with TRBD2. V shed 0 bases and J 2 bases; nucleotides not matched to a gene: 12. The length of the CDR3 is 19 residues. Germline CDR1 reads SGHTA; CDR2 reads FQGNSA. The CDR3 DNA reads as TGTGCCAGCAGCTTAGCGCTGGGGTTCGGGGGGGGAGCCTACAATGAGCAGTTCTTC. Its translation: CASSLALGFGGGAYNEQFF.

This clonotype came up a few times. The chain joins TRBV25-1 to TRBJ2-1; D is ambiguous. The length of the CDR3 is 14 residues. The germline V and J ends were trimmed by 1 base and 4 bases, with 8 bases remaining between them. Germline CDR1 and CDR2: MGHDK and SYGVNS. CDR3 in amino acids: CASSESAGYNEQFF. The CDR3, as DNA: TGTGCCAGCAGTGAATCGGCCGGATACAATGAGCAGTTCTTC.

This clonotype was counted only a few times. The V call is TRBV4-3, the J call TRBJ2-1, with 7 bases matching TRBD1. CDR1 LGHNA and CDR2 YSLEER come from the germline V gene. This CDR3 contains 17 residues. After removal of 1 base from V and 0 bases from J, the junction contained 6 bases not matched to a gene. The CDR3 sequence is CASSQGEGGGSYNEQFF. In DNA, the CDR3 is TGCGCCAGCAGCCAAGGTGAAGGGGGCGGCTCCTACAATGAGCAGTTCTTC.

This clonotype appeared a few times. The chain combines TRBV28 with TRBJ2-7; 11 nucleotides match TRBD1. V was pared by 1 base and J by 6 bases, with 11 bases of the junction left unmatched. The CDR3 spans 17 residues. The germline V gene has CDR1 MDHEN and CDR2 SYDVKM. In DNA form, the CDR3 reads TGTGCCAGCAGTTTATTCGCGGTTGGACAGGGGGCCGTCGAGCAGTACTTC. Translated, it gives CASSLFAVGQGAVEQYF.

This chain joins TRBV27 and TRBJ1-2; 7 nucleotides match TRBD1. Per germline, CDR1 MNHEY and CDR2 SMNVEV (reference sequence). The CDR3 is made up of 15 amino acids. The junction had 7 bases not matched to a gene; V was cut back by 4 bases and J by 2 bases. As DNA, the CDR3 is TGTGCCAGCAGTTCAATGACAGGGAACAACTATGGCTACACCTTC. Translation: CASSSMTGNNYGYTF.

The chain uses TRBV6-5 and TRBJ1-2; perhaps TRBD1 as D (5 bases). This CDR3 spans 14 amino acids. Trimming stripped 6 bases from V and 4 bases from J, with 15 bases between. CDR1 and CDR2 (germline): MNHEY, SVGAGI. DNA for the CDR3: TGTGCCAGCAGGTCCCAGGGACTCGGCTATGGCTACACCTTC. This translates into CASRSQGLGYGYTF.

The chain combines TRBV5-6 with TRBJ2-1, with 12 bases matching TRBD1. Germline V gene lookup returns CDR1 SGHDT and CDR2 YYEEEE. V shed 4 bases and J 4 bases; nucleotides not matched to a gene: 12. CDR3 length equals 18 residues. The chain's CDR3 is CASSPVPGQGASYNEQFF. The CDR3 DNA is TGTGCCAGCAGCCCTGTCCCGGGACAGGGGGCATCTTACAATGAGCAGTTCTTC.

This clonotype was observed a handful of times. This chain uses TRBV7-9 with TRBJ2-7; D is unclear. The CDR3 covers 14 residues. The V and J ends lost 1 base and 3 bases respectively, with 10 bases between them. Germline loops: CDR1 SEHNR, CDR2 FQNEAQ (reference sequence). CDR3 nucleotide sequence: TGTGCCAGCAGCTTAGTAGGGCCGAACTACGAGCAGTACTTC. It encodes CASSLVGPNYEQYF.

This sequence joins TRBV7-3 and TRBJ2-3, with D perhaps TRBD2 (5 bases). The V end was cut by 5 bases, the J end by 1 base, with 16 bases between. Per the germline V gene, CDR1 is SGHTA and CDR2 is FQGTGA. This CDR3 comprises 16 residues. The chain's CDR3 is CASSPDASYRTDTQYF. The CDR3 coding sequence is TGTGCCAGCAGCCCTGATGCTAGCTATCGCACAGATACGCAGTATTTT.

The chain combines TRBV7-2 with TRBJ2-3; a weak D match, TRBD2 (6 bases). Trimming cost V 3 bases and J 1 base, with 11 bases left between them. The CDR3 covers 15 residues. The germline CDR1 and CDR2 sequences are SGHTA and FQGNSA. The CDR3 protein is CASSFSRRGTDTQYF. CDR3 DNA sequence: TGTGCCAGCAGCTTTTCCCGGAGGGGCACAGATACGCAGTATTTT.

The chain is built from TRBV27 and TRBJ1-6; TRBD1 agrees at 9 bases. The V segment lost 6 bases and the J segment 0 bases; nucleotides outside the gene matches: 0. This CDR3 region has 15 residues. CDR1 is MNHEY, CDR2 SMNVEV, per germline (reference sequence). The CDR3 spells CASRTGGSYNSPLHF. The CDR3 DNA reads TGTGCCAGCAGGACAGGGGGCTCCTATAATTCACCCCTCCACTTT.

This clonotype was detected only a few times. The J gene is TRBJ2-3, the V gene TRBV10-3; 9 bases line up with TRBD1. Per germline, CDR1 ENHRY and CDR2 SYGVKD. With V trimmed by 6 bases and J by 2 bases, 6 bases remained unmatched. CDR3 length: 15 residues. Written as DNA, the CDR3 is TGTGCCATCAGCCAAACAGGGGGCAACACAGATACGCAGTATTTT. This encodes CAISQTGGNTDTQYF.

The CDR3 sequence is CATKQGSYEQYF. CDR3 in DNA: TGTGCCACGAAACAGGGATCCTACGAGCAGTACTTC. V and J are TRBV6-5 and TRBJ2-7; tentatively, D is TRBD1 (6 bases). The CDR3 consists of 12 residues. V was cut by 10 bases and J by 1 base, with 11 bases left in between. From germline, CDR1 is MNHEY and CDR2 SVGAGI.

The chain combines TRBV20-1 with TRBJ1-2, with D tentatively TRBD1 (5 bases). Trimming removed 7 bases at V and 4 bases at J, with 13 bases between. The V gene's germline CDR1 is DFQATT and CDR2 SNEGSKA (reference sequence). This CDR3 has 12 residues. DNA of the CDR3: TGCAGTGGGGGGGAGGGGTTCTATGGCTACACCTTC. Protein product: CSGGEGFYGYTF.

This clonotype was observed a handful of times. The CDR3 loop is CASSLGGLEKLFF. The CDR3 DNA is TGTGCCAGCAGTTTGGGGGGCCTCGAAAAACTGTTTTTT. The V call is TRBV28, the J call TRBJ1-4, with D possibly TRBD1 on 6 matching bases. CDR1 is MDHEN and CDR2 is SYDVKM in the germline V gene. Trimming took off 3 bases at V and 8 bases at J, with 10 bases between the two ends. This CDR3 contains 13 residues.

V gene TRBV11-2 combines with J gene TRBJ2-4; the D call may be TRBD1 or TRBD2 (5 bases each). Matching the DNA end better, TRBJ2-7 makes the J call doubtful. Germline V gene lookup returns CDR1 SGHAT and CDR2 FQNNGV. The CDR3 is made up of 16 amino acids. The CDR3: CASSHVLRGQRNEQYF. The CDR3 DNA sequence: TGTGCCAGCAGCCATGTCTTGAGGGGCCAGAGGAACGAGCAGTACTTC.

The V call is TRBV18, the J call TRBJ2-7; D gene unclear. Germline V CDR1 and CDR2: KGHSH, LQKENI. The length of the CDR3 is 12 residues. V was shortened by 5 bases and J by 5 bases, with 10 bases between the two germline ends. The DNA of the CDR3 is TGTGCCAGCTCAGCAGGTTTGAACGAGCAGTACTTC. Its translation: CASSAGLNEQYF.

The chain carries TRBV7-2 and TRBJ1-2, with unresolved D. Germline CDR1 reads SGHTA; CDR2 reads FQGNSA. The CDR3 covers 17 residues. V was pared by 1 base and J by 4 bases, with 19 bases between. CDR3 protein: CASSLDPSWTTAYGYTF. In nucleotides, the CDR3 is TGTGCCAGCAGCTTAGATCCGTCTTGGACTACGGCCTATGGCTACACCTTC.

This clonotype was picked up a small number of times. V gene TRBV20-1 combines with J gene TRBJ1-1; no clear D gene. The ends were cut back, 0 bases at V and 2 bases at J, with 13 bases in the middle. This CDR3 is 15 amino acids long. The germline gives CDR1 DFQATT, CDR2 SNEGSKA (reference sequence). CDR3 protein: CSARDGAGRNTEAFF. For the CDR3, the DNA is TGCAGTGCTAGAGATGGAGCAGGTCGTAACACTGAAGCTTTCTTT.

This clonotype was found a few times. The chain carries TRBV28 and TRBJ2-7; 7 nucleotides match TRBD2. From germline, CDR1 is MDHEN and CDR2 SYDVKM. Trimming cost V 8 bases and J 0 bases; bases outside gene matches: 10. The CDR3 extends over 15 amino acids. The CDR3 coding sequence is TGTGCCAGCTCAACCCCCGGGGGGATCTCCTACGAGCAGTACTTC. Its protein product is CASSTPGGISYEQYF. The entire variable domain, with the rest obtained from reference TRBV28 and TRBJ2-7, is as follows: DVKVTQSSRYLVKRTGEKVFLECVQDMDHENMFWYRQDPGLGLRLIYFSYDVKMKEKGDIPEGYSVSREKKERFSLILESASTNQTSMYLCASSTPGGISYEQYFGPGTRLTVT.

The CDR3, as DNA: TGTGCCATCAGTGAGTCTCCCCGGGACGTCTCCTACAATGAGCAGTTCTTC. It specifies CAISESPRDVSYNEQFF. The chain links TRBV10-3 to TRBJ2-1, with D perhaps given as TRBD1 or TRBD2 (5 bases each). The CDR3 has 17 amino acids. The ends were cut back, 0 bases at V and 0 bases at J, with 12 bases in the middle. The germline gives CDR1 ENHRY, CDR2 SYGVKD.

The chain uses TRBV20-1 and TRBJ2-3; unclear D gene. The CDR3 is 16 amino acids. V was cut by 6 bases and J by 2 bases, with 21 bases left in between. Germline V CDR1 and CDR2: DFQATT, SNEGSKA (reference sequence). CDR3 DNA: TGCAGTGCCCCGCTACTGGGCGCGACCTACACAGATACGCAGTATTTT. It specifies CSAPLLGATYTDTQYF.

The rearrangement links TRBV9 to TRBJ2-3; weak D call: TRBD2 (5 bases). The CDR3 runs 15 residues. Germline lookup yields CDR1 SGDLS and CDR2 YYNGEE. V lost 1 base and J 6 bases, leaving 15 bases between the germline ends. For the CDR3, the DNA is TGTGCCAGCAGCGTACTTTCTGAGGGAATGGATACGCAGTATTTT. Its translation: CASSVLSEGMDTQYF. Looking up the rest from reference TRBV9 and TRBJ2-3 gives the full variable domain: DSGVTQTPKHLITATGQRVTLRCSPRSGDLSVYWYQQSLDQGLQFLIQYYNGEERAKGNILERFSAQQFPDLHSELNLSSLELGDSALYFCASSVLSEGMDTQYFGPGTRLTVL.

This chain uses TRBV14 with TRBJ2-1; D possibly corresponds to TRBD2 (6 bases). This CDR3 region has 17 residues. CDR1 is SGHDN and CDR2 is FVKESK in the germline V gene. Trimming stripped 1 base from V and 1 base from J, with 14 bases between. The CDR3 DNA reads TGTGCCAGCAGCCAAGCCCGGGGGACTCCTTCCTACAATGAGCAGTTCTTC. The encoded protein is CASSQARGTPSYNEQFF.